The count of the clone carrying this TCR beta chain is one. Its antigen is not known. The data were obtained in a study of T cell responses to AZD1222 COVID-19 vaccine. Study-wide context: Both about-4-week and about-12-week second-dose recipients were combined.

Method: immunoSEQ multiplex PCR; TCRdb's copy keeps in-frame clones and lacks some. The sample lists 140,000 to 150,000 clones; 93% were seen once. Overall study results and limits: There were repertoire samples only from the period after the peak T cell response. Breadth and depth of Spike-specific TCRs rose after two AZD1222 doses. The sample set comprised mostly white British donors with more females, and clonal diversity was possibly underestimated.

CDR1 and CDR2 from the germline V gene are MNHEY and SVGEGT. V was shortened by 2 bases and J by 7 bases, with 15 bases between the two germline ends. This CDR3 spans 15 amino acids. V is TRBV6-2 or TRBV6-3 and J is TRBJ1-5; perhaps TRBD1 as D (6 bases). The sequence was collected from an adult in good health. Specimen: peripheral blood, collected on day 0 of AZD1222 vaccination. The DNA of the CDR3 is TGTGCCAGCAGTTACCCCACAGGGATGAGGCAGCCCCAGCATTTT. This gives the protein CASSYPTGMRQPQHF.